This passage covers 8 T cell receptor beta chains from one sample sequenced in a study of T cell repertoires in cytomegalovirus infection. TCRdb redid the calling of the reads with MiXCR, one entry per CDR3 protein. This sample has roughly 280,000 distinct CDR3 sequences, with roughly 9.1% found just once. The sequenced material came from PBMCs. These receptors were obtained from a human donor in good health (CMV status not recorded). Some clones in this sample may be carry-over from other donors' samples.

The chain joins TRBV7-9 to TRBJ2-1, with D tentatively TRBD2 (6 bases). The CDR3 is 18 amino acids. V dropped 5 bases and J dropped 6 bases, with 26 bases sitting between them. The V gene's germline CDR1 is SEHNR and CDR2 FQNEAQ (reference sequence). CDR3 in amino acids: CASSTSTGTFLGVNEQFF. The CDR3 DNA follows: TGTGCCAGCAGCACCTCAACGGGGACTTTCCTCGGGGTCAATGAGCAGTTCTTC.

This clonotype was picked up a small number of times. The genes are TRBV12-3 or TRBV12-4 and TRBJ1-4; no reliable D call. This CDR3 spans 14 amino acids. Trimming pared 7 bases from V and 8 bases from J, leaving 17 bases between. The DNA of the CDR3 is TGTGCCAGCACGGACGAGGACCTTGGGGAAAAACTGTTTTTT. Translated: CASTDEDLGEKLFF.

At least ten counts were recorded for this clonotype. The chain employs TRBV7-2 and TRBJ2-2; 12 positions match TRBD1. CDR3 length equals 16 residues. V shed 5 bases and J 4 bases; nucleotides not matched to a gene: 5. Germline V gene lookup returns CDR1 SGHTA and CDR2 FQGNSA. CDR3 sequence: CASSPGQGATTGELFF. The CDR3 DNA reads as TGTGCCAGCAGCCCGGGACAGGGGGCGACCACCGGGGAGCTGTTTTTT.

This clonotype was counted at least ten times. The CDR3 region has the DNA TGTGCCAGCAGCTCGGGACAGGGGTTTTCACCCCTCCACTTT. Amino acids: CASSSGQGFSPLHF. This chain uses TRBV7-2 with TRBJ1-6, with 10 bases identical to TRBD1. V trimming: 4 bases; J trimming: 9 bases; junction bases outside the gene matches: 3. Looked up from germline, CDR1 is SGHTA and CDR2 is FQGNSA. CDR3 size: 14 residues.

About this clonotype: This may come from a read error, since a much larger clone is one base off. This chain links TRBV7-6 with TRBJ2-3; TRBD2 is a possible D gene (5 bases). Trimming stripped 8 bases from V and 6 bases from J, with 15 bases between. Per germline, CDR1 SGHVS and CDR2 FNYEAQ. The CDR3 sequence is 13 residues long. In nucleotides, the CDR3 is TGTGCCAGCGGCCCTAGCCGGATGGATACGCAGTATTTT. This gives the protein CASGPSRMDTQYF.

V is TRBV28 and J is TRBJ1-2, with D possibly TRBD1 on 5 matching bases. This CDR3 spans 15 amino acids. The V gene lost 7 bases and the J gene lost 2 bases, with 17 bases spanning the gap. Germline V gene lookup returns CDR1 MDHEN and CDR2 SYDVKM. The CDR3 here is CASIGARNSNYGYTF. The CDR3 coding sequence is TGTGCCAGCATTGGGGCCCGAAACTCGAACTATGGCTACACCTTC.

In its sample, this clonotype was seen many times. The chain employs TRBV7-6 and TRBJ1-1, with 7 bases identical to TRBD1. The CDR3 runs to 15 residues. In germline, CDR1 is SGHVS, CDR2 FNYEAQ. V dropped 3 bases and J dropped 0; count of bases not matched to a gene: 4. The CDR3: CASSLNRGMNTEAFF. The CDR3 DNA follows: TGTGCCAGCAGCTTGAACAGGGGAATGAACACTGAAGCTTTCTTT.

In its sample, this clonotype was seen many times. The chain links TRBV7-2 to TRBJ1-6; TRBD1 agrees at 7 bases. The CDR3 has 18 amino acids. With V trimmed by 2 bases and J by 9 bases, 16 bases remained unmatched. Germline lookup yields CDR1 SGHTA and CDR2 FQGNSA. The CDR3 bases are TGTGCCAGCAGCTTAAAGAGTCACAGGGGCATATCTGGTTCACCCCTCCACTTT. Translation gives CASSLKSHRGISGSPLHF.